A selection of T cell receptor beta chains follows, all from one sample in a study. Via MiXCR, TCRdb re-called the 5' RACE reads, giving one row per CDR3 protein. The sample has about 6,200 distinct CDR3 sequences; 55% to 60% are singletons. The sample comprised tumor-infiltrating memory CD4+ T cells sorted from the breast tumor. All receptors come from a female donor with breast cancer. Each CDR3 is given with its conserved first and last residue. D genes are given only for firm matches. The size of a clone is reported for some rows only, either as once, few or many, or as a class for expanded clones.

v_call	d_call	j_call	clone_size	cdr3_nt	cdr3_aa
TRBV5-1	TRBD2	TRBJ2-7	few	TGCGCCAGCAGCTTCATGCCCGGACTAGCGTCGGGCGAGCAGTACTTC	CASSFMPGLASGEQYF
TRBV10-3	TRBD1	TRBJ2-4	.	TGTGCCATCACCCCAGGACAGGGTGACATTCAGTACTTC	CAITPGQGDIQYF
TRBV5-4	.	TRBJ1-1	.	TGTGCCAGCAGCAACTGGGGAGGGTTGGCTGAAGCTTTCTTT	CASSNWGGLAEAFF
TRBV6-5	TRBD2	TRBJ2-3	.	TGTGCCAGCAGTTACCGAGCGGGGGGCACAGATACGCAGTATTTT	CASSYRAGGTDTQYF
TRBV6-1	.	TRBJ2-3	.	TGTGCCAGCAGTTGGAGTTCTGGCACAGATACGCAGTATTTT	CASSWSSGTDTQYF
TRBV6-5	TRBD1	TRBJ1-6	few	TGTGCCAGCAGGTCCCGGGACAGCAATTCACCCCTCCACTTT	CASRSRDSNSPLHF
TRBV6-4	.	TRBJ1-5	few	TGTGCCAGCATAGTCCAGTGCAGGGACGTTCAGCCCCAGCATTTT	CASIVQCRDVQPQHF
TRBV20-1	TRBD1	TRBJ2-1	few	TGCAGTGCTAGAGGGACAGGGGCCAATGAGCAGTTCTTC	CSARGTGANEQFF
TRBV5-1	TRBD1	TRBJ1-1	.	TGCGCCAGCAGCACCACCGGGACAGGGGGACCGGCTTTCTTT	CASSTTGTGGPAFF
TRBV15	.	TRBJ2-2	few	TGTGCCACCAGCAGAGGAGGGACCACCGGGGAGCTGTTTTTT	CATSRGGTTGELFF
TRBV7-2	TRBD1	TRBJ1-1	.	TGTGCCAGCAGCTCCTATACAGGGGTGGAAGCTTTCTTT	CASSSYTGVEAFF
TRBV20-1	.	TRBJ2-7	.	TGCAGTGCTAGGCACCCTCGCTACGAGCAGTACTTC	CSARHPRYEQYF
TRBV12-3/TRBV12-4	TRBD1	TRBJ1-1	.	TGTGCCAGCAGTTCCGACAGGGGACTAGCTTTCTTT	CASSSDRGLAFF
TRBV5-1	.	TRBJ1-5	.	TGCGCCAGCACCCCGAAGGGGGGCAATCAGCCCCAGCATTTT	CASTPKGGNQPQHF
TRBV20-1	.	TRBJ2-7	few	TGCAGTGCTAGAGGGGGCGCCGAGCAGTACTTC	CSARGGAEQYF
TRBV10-3	.	TRBJ2-7	once	TGTGCCATCAGTGGGACTATTGGCTCCTACGAGCAGTACTTC	CAISGTIGSYEQYF
TRBV12-2	.	TRBJ1-5	large	TGTGCAAGTCGCTTATCGGCACAGGGTAATCAGCCCCAGCATTTT	CASRLSAQGNQPQHF
TRBV18	.	TRBJ2-5	.	TGTGCCAGCTCACTAACCGGACAATTGGGGGAGACCCGGTACTTC	CASSLTGQLGETRYF
TRBV20-1	.	TRBJ2-5	.	TGCAGTGCTACCCCAGCGAACAGGGAGTTAGAGACCCAGTACTTC	CSATPANRELETQYF
TRBV2	.	TRBJ2-7	.	TGTGCCAGCGGTGGTAGAACGGGCTCCTACGAGCAGTACTTC	CASGGRTGSYEQYF
TRBV7-6	.	TRBJ2-2	.	TGTGCCAGCAGCGTAGTAGCGGTAACCCCCAGCACCGGGGAGCTGTTTTTT	CASSVVAVTPSTGELFF
TRBV9	.	TRBJ2-7	.	TGTGCCAGCAGCACCCTACGGGACGGTTACGAGCAGTACTTC	CASSTLRDGYEQYF
TRBV4-1	.	TRBJ1-1	few	TGCGCCAGCAGCCAAAATCCTAAACCCAGGGGCGCCAGGGGAGCTTTCTTT	CASSQNPKPRGARGAFF
TRBV6-6	TRBD2	TRBJ2-3	.	TGTGCCAGCAGCCGTACGGGACTAGCCGTCCGTACTAGCACAGATACGCAGTATTTT	CASSRTGLAVRTSTDTQYF
TRBV27	.	TRBJ2-1	.	TGTGCCAGCAGTTTCCCCGAATCAGCCCGTAAGGGCAATGAGCAGTTCTTC	CASSFPESARKGNEQFF
TRBV5-1	.	TRBJ1-1	.	TGCGCCAGCAGCCTGGGACACGGGGCCGGGGGAGCTTTCTTT	CASSLGHGAGGAFF
TRBV5-1	.	TRBJ2-7	.	TGCGCCAGCAGCTTGGGGTACGAGCAGTACTTC	CASSLGYEQYF
TRBV5-1	.	TRBJ2-6	.	TGCGCCAGCAGGGAGGGCTTTCTGAGCTCTGGGGCCAACGTCCCGACTTTC	CASREGFLSSGANVPTF
TRBV10-3	.	TRBJ2-5	few	TGTGCCATCAGGCAGGGGCTACAAGAGACCCAGTACTTC	CAIRQGLQETQYF
TRBV7-9	.	TRBJ1-1	.	TGTGCCAGCACCCAAGAACTGGGAGCTTTCTTT	CASTQELGAFF
TRBV5-1	.	TRBJ2-1	.	TGCGCCAGCAGCTTGATACTAGCCGGAGGGTACAATGAGCAGTTCTTC	CASSLILAGGYNEQFF
TRBV5-1	.	TRBJ1-5	.	TGCGCCAGCAGCTTTGACGGCGAGGGCAATCAGCCCCAGCATTTT	CASSFDGEGNQPQHF
TRBV5-1	.	TRBJ2-3	.	TGCGCCAGCAGCCTCGGACTCAGCAAAGATACGCAGTATTTT	CASSLGLSKDTQYF
TRBV20-1	.	TRBJ2-1	.	TGCAGTGCTGGAAGTGGAGGGGTTTCCTACAATGAGCAGTTCTTC	CSAGSGGVSYNEQFF
TRBV4-2	.	TRBJ2-5	.	TGTGCCAGCAGCCAAGGAGAAGGGACGGCGCAAGAGACCCAGTACTTC	CASSQGEGTAQETQYF
TRBV6-1	TRBD2	TRBJ2-3	.	TGTGCCAGCAGTGGAGACTATCTAGCGGTAGGCACAGATACGCAGTATTTT	CASSGDYLAVGTDTQYF
TRBV5-6	.	TRBJ1-2	.	TGTGCCAGCAGCGTATCGAGCAACTATGGCTACACCTTC	CASSVSSNYGYTF
TRBV12-3/TRBV12-4	.	TRBJ2-2	few	TGTGCCAGCAGTTGGGATGTGAACACCGGGGAGCTGTTTTTT	CASSWDVNTGELFF
TRBV12-5	TRBD2	TRBJ2-3	.	TGTGCTAGTGCCTACCGCGGGGGGAGCACAGATACGCAGTATTTT	CASAYRGGSTDTQYF
TRBV29-1	TRBD2	TRBJ2-1	.	TGCAGCGCCAAGGGACTATCCACCTACAATGAGCAGTTCTTC	CSAKGLSTYNEQFF
TRBV12-3/TRBV12-4	TRBD1	TRBJ1-1	few	TGTGCCAGCACTGGACAGGGGGCGAACACTGAAGCTTTCTTT	CASTGQGANTEAFF
TRBV4-1	TRBD1	TRBJ1-1	few	TGCGCCAGCAGCCAAGGTGTTGGGAGACAGGGAACTGAAGCTTTCTTT	CASSQGVGRQGTEAFF
TRBV4-1	.	TRBJ1-1	.	TGCGCCAGCATCCAAGACCTATCCGGTGTGCTTTCGAGCACTGAAGCTTTCTTT	CASIQDLSGVLSSTEAFF
TRBV5-1	TRBD1	TRBJ1-1	.	TGCGCCAGCAGCTTGGATCTCGGGACAGGGGAAGCTTTCTTT	CASSLDLGTGEAFF
TRBV5-1	TRBD2	TRBJ2-3	few	TGCGCCAGCGGCCGACTAGCGGGGTCCACAGATACGCAGTATTTT	CASGRLAGSTDTQYF
TRBV9	.	TRBJ2-1	.	TGTGCCAGCAGCCTAGCGACTGGGAATGAGCAGTTCTTC	CASSLATGNEQFF
TRBV5-6	.	TRBJ2-3	.	TGTGCCAGCAGCCCAGACGTCTCCCCGAATCCAGATACGCAGTATTTT	CASSPDVSPNPDTQYF
TRBV7-3	TRBD2	TRBJ2-1	.	TGTGCCAGCAGCTTACCAGCGGGGCTAGACAATGAGCAGTTCTTC	CASSLPAGLDNEQFF
TRBV29-1	.	TRBJ2-1	few	TGCAGCGTCGCCGGCGGTGGGAATGAGCAGTTCTTC	CSVAGGGNEQFF
TRBV5-1	.	TRBJ2-7	.	TGCGCCAGCAGCTTGGATGGGACGATCGACTACGAGCAGTACTTC	CASSLDGTIDYEQYF